The next 27 T cell receptor beta chains were all read from a single sample in a study of shared clonotypes between healthy human individuals. The data were produced by immunoSEQ multiplex PCR, yet TCRdb's version contains in-frame clones alone and is incomplete. In the table there are 2 million to 2.5 million clones, 95% of which are singletons. The sequencing input was naive CD4+ T cells sorted from blood. Noted subset: CD45RA+ positively selected. The source of these receptors is a man aged 18 to 35 in good health.

The genes are TRBV11-1 and TRBJ2-7; 9 bases line up with TRBD1. Trimming took 5 bases from V and 3 from J; bases not matched to a gene: 8. Germline-derived CDR1 and CDR2 are SGHAT and FQDESV (reference sequence). This CDR3 region has 15 residues. CDR3 sequence (DNA): TGTGCCAGCAGCCACCGGGACAGGGAGTTCTACGAGCAGTACTTC. This translates into CASSHRDREFYEQYF.

This chain links TRBV10-2 with TRBJ2-1; 10 positions agree with TRBD2. The ends lost 7 bases at V and 2 bases at J; junction bases unmatched: 14. The CDR3 covers 18 residues. CDR1 is WSHSY and CDR2 is SAAADI in the germline V gene. The CDR3 spells CASTLDPPGLAPYNEQFF. In nucleotides, the CDR3 is TGCGCCAGCACCCTCGACCCCCCGGGACTAGCGCCCTACAATGAGCAGTTCTTC.

Remarks on this clone: The junction departs from germline at one end; a sequencing error may be responsible. The chain joins TRBV4-1 to TRBJ2-7; 12 nucleotides agree with TRBD2. CDR1 is MGHRA, CDR2 YSYEKL, per germline. This CDR3 comprises 15 residues. CDR3 sequence reads: CASSQEEVGLAGVGF. CDR3 bases: TGCGCCAGCAGCCAAGAAGAGGTGGGACTAGCGGGCGTAGGCTTC.

The chain links TRBV7-2 to TRBJ2-7, with 10 bases that match TRBD2. V shed 4 bases and J 0 bases; nucleotides not matched to a gene: 6. The CDR3 contains 16 residues. Per germline, CDR1 SGHTA and CDR2 FQGNSA. The CDR3 DNA sequence: TGTGCCAGCAGCTCGACTAGCGGGTTGAGCTCCTACGAGCAGTACTTC. Encoded protein: CASSSTSGLSSYEQYF.

V and J are TRBV27 and TRBJ1-1; D not resolved. V was clipped by 5 bases and J by 2 bases, with 12 bases between them. This CDR3 is 14 amino acids long. Germline values: CDR1 MNHEY, CDR2 SMNVEV (reference sequence). The CDR3 spells CASSLGLANTEAFF. CDR3 nucleotides: TGTGCCAGCAGTCTTGGGTTAGCAAACACTGAAGCTTTCTTT.

Concerning this clone itself: The same CDR3 also results from other DNA sequences found in this sample. The chain combines TRBV9 with TRBJ2-5; 7 bases fit TRBD1. V trimming: 4 bases; J trimming: 1 base; junction bases outside the gene matches: 4. The CDR3 extends over 14 amino acids. Germline CDR1 reads SGDLS; CDR2 reads YYNGEE. CDR3 nucleotide sequence: TGTGCCAGCAGCCCCTGGGACAGCCAAGAGACCCAGTACTTC. Translation gives CASSPWDSQETQYF.

This clone was recorded only once. The chain is built from TRBV7-9 and TRBJ2-3, with D perhaps TRBD1 (6 bases). The CDR3 length is 18 residues. Germline CDR1 reads SEHNR; CDR2 reads FQNEAQ (reference sequence). Trimming took off 1 base at V and 2 bases at J, with 19 bases between the two ends. In nucleotides, the CDR3 is TGTGCCAGCAGCTTAGGTGCGTTAAGGGACATCTACACAGATACGCAGTATTTT. Translating gives CASSLGALRDIYTDTQYF.

This chain connects TRBV4-1 to TRBJ1-1, with D perhaps TRBD1 (6 bases). V was shortened by 4 bases and J by 4 bases, with 16 bases between the two germline ends. Germline assignment: CDR1 MGHRA and CDR2 YSYEKL. The CDR3 has 15 amino acids. In DNA, the CDR3 is TGCGCCAGCAGCCCCCTGGGGGCCATGGCCACTGAAGCTTTCTTT. This sequence encodes CASSPLGAMATEAFF.

This chain joins TRBV7-9 and TRBJ1-2; D is unresolved. Germline V gene sequence: CDR1 SEHNR, CDR2 FQNEAQ (reference sequence). This CDR3 is built from 14 residues. Trimming took off 6 bases at V and 8 bases at J, with 19 bases between the two ends. The CDR3 reads CASSQNMREQGYTF. The CDR3 bases are TGTGCCAGCAGTCAAAATATGAGGGAGCAGGGCTACACCTTC.

In this sample, this clone turned up once. This rearrangement joins TRBV4-3 to TRBJ2-5; D remains ambiguous. V was shortened by 4 bases and J by 5 bases, with 14 bases between the two germline ends. The V gene's germline CDR1 is LGHNA and CDR2 YSLEER. The CDR3 runs to 14 residues. The CDR3 region is CASSPSTNRETQYF. The CDR3 DNA reads as TGCGCCAGCAGCCCCTCGACCAATCGCGAGACCCAGTACTTC.

The chain is built from TRBV6-5 and TRBJ2-3, with D unresolved. The CDR3 has 13 residues. The V and J ends lost 6 bases and 4 bases respectively, with 11 bases between them. CDR1 and CDR2 from the germline V gene are MNHEY and SVGAGI. In DNA, the CDR3 is TGTGCCAGCAGGTCCTCAGGCGCAGATACGCAGTATTTT. Protein sequence: CASRSSGADTQYF.

The CDR3 bases are TGTGCCAGCAGCGCCGGTAATTTGGGGACAGTCGAAAAACTGTTTTTT. Amino acid sequence: CASSAGNLGTVEKLFF. The chain combines TRBV9 with TRBJ1-4; the match to TRBD1 covers 7 bases. The J segment lost 8 bases and the V segment lost 3 bases, leaving 13 bases of the junction unmatched. Germline V CDR1 and CDR2: SGDLS, YYNGEE. The CDR3 spans 16 residues.

This CDR3 reads CASSRGEANSPLHF. The CDR3 coding sequence is TGTGCCAGCAGCCGAGGGGAGGCCAATTCACCCCTCCACTTT. This chain links TRBV7-6 with TRBJ1-6; possibly TRBD1 for D (5 bases). Trimming left V 5 bases short and J 7 bases short, with 12 bases between. The germline gives CDR1 SGHVS, CDR2 FNYEAQ. This CDR3 region has 14 residues. Together with reference TRBV7-6 and TRBJ1-6, the CDR3 gives the full variable domain: GAGVSQSPRYKVTKRGQDVALRCDPISGHVSLYWYRQALGQGPEFLTYFNYEAQQDKSGLPNDRFSAERPEGSISTLTIQRTEQRDSAMYRCASSRGEANSPLHFGNGTRLTVT.

The chain recombines TRBV7-9 with TRBJ1-1; D ambiguous. CDR3 size: 13 residues. Trimming removed 5 bases at V and 2 bases at J, with 9 bases between. Germline loops: CDR1 SEHNR, CDR2 FQNEAQ (reference sequence). CDR3: CASSLGDNTEAFF. The CDR3 DNA is TGTGCCAGCAGCCTCGGGGATAACACTGAAGCTTTCTTT.

The chain combines TRBV10-3 with TRBJ1-2, with a weak D call TRBD1 (6 bases). Germline V lookup: CDR1 ENHRY, CDR2 SYGVKD. The V end lost 11 bases, the J end lost 1 base, and 14 bases lay between the germline ends. This CDR3 is 13 amino acids long. CDR3 in DNA: TGTGCCCTAAGGGGGAGGGATAACTATGGCTACACCTTC. It codes for CALRGRDNYGYTF.

As for this clone: Distinct nucleotide sequences in the sample also encode this CDR3. The chain employs TRBV18 and TRBJ2-7; D unresolved. The CDR3 has 12 residues. Germline V gene data show CDR1 as KGHSH and CDR2 as LQKENI. V lost 6 bases, J lost 4 bases, and 10 bases lay in between. The CDR3 here is CASSPGIYEQYF. In DNA form, the CDR3 reads TGTGCCAGCTCCCCAGGAATTTACGAGCAGTACTTC.

The chain carries TRBV19 and TRBJ1-2; 7 bases line up with TRBD1. The V segment lost 5 bases and the J segment 8 bases; nucleotides outside the gene matches: 11. The germline V gene encodes CDR1 LNHDA and CDR2 SQIVND (reference sequence). The CDR3 consists of 14 residues. The CDR3 DNA sequence: TGTGCCAGTAGTCCTGGGACAGTCGTAGACGGCTACACCTTC. Translating gives CASSPGTVVDGYTF.

V gene TRBV5-6 combines with J gene TRBJ2-3, with D possibly being TRBD2 (7 bases). The germline V gene has CDR1 SGHDT and CDR2 YYEEEE. The ends were cut back, 4 bases at V and 5 bases at J, with 17 bases in the middle. The CDR3 extends over 15 amino acids. The CDR3 nucleotides read TGTGCCAGCAGCCTCGGGGGGCCCCCCATAGATACGCAGTATTTT. This gives the protein CASSLGGPPIDTQYF.

The chain combines TRBV7-9 with TRBJ2-2, with D perhaps TRBD2 (5 bases). V was cut by 5 bases and J by 1 base, with 11 bases left in between. Per the germline V gene, CDR1 is SEHNR and CDR2 is FQNEAQ (reference sequence). The CDR3 totals 15 residues. The CDR3 is CASSKFGENTGELFF. Here the CDR3 DNA reads TGTGCCAGCAGCAAATTCGGGGAGAACACCGGGGAGCTGTTTTTT.

V and J are TRBV4-3 and TRBJ2-7; 9 nucleotides match TRBD1. The CDR3 is made up of 15 amino acids. V shed 2 bases and J 3 bases; nucleotides not matched to a gene: 5. Germline V gene lookup returns CDR1 LGHNA and CDR2 YSLEER. The CDR3 loop is CASSQSGQGIYEQYF. The CDR3 DNA reads as TGCGCCAGCAGCCAATCCGGACAGGGGATCTACGAGCAGTACTTC.

The chain links TRBV7-2 to TRBJ2-5; a possible D gene is TRBD1 (6 bases). Between the trimmed V and J ends, which lost 7 bases and 5 bases, there was a span of 17 bases. In germline, CDR1 is SGHTA, CDR2 FQGNSA. The CDR3 is 14 amino acids. CDR3 nucleotide sequence: TGTGCCAGCAAACGAGGGGGTGAAGGCGAGACCCAGTACTTC. Protein sequence: CASKRGGEGETQYF.

The chain employs TRBV2 and TRBJ1-1; unclear D gene. The CDR3 is made up of 12 amino acids. Per germline, CDR1 SNHLY and CDR2 FYNNEI. Trimming took 5 bases from V and 6 from J, leaving 10 bases between them. Here the CDR3 reads CASSWSAPEAFF. Here the CDR3 DNA reads TGTGCCAGCAGTTGGTCGGCACCTGAAGCTTTCTTT. Filled out from reference TRBV2 and TRBJ1-1, the complete variable domain reads EPEVTQTPSHQVTQMGQEVILRCVPISNHLYFYWYRQILGQKVEFLVSFYNNEISEKSEIFDDQFSVERPDGSNFTLKIRSTKLEDSAMYFCASSWSAPEAFFGQGTRLTVV.

As regards this clone: Within the sample, other DNA sequences also encode this same CDR3. The J gene is TRBJ2-3, the V gene TRBV5-1; 8 bases line up with TRBD1. The length of the CDR3 is 14 residues. From germline, CDR1 is SGHRS and CDR2 YFSETQ. With 4 bases clipped from V and 3 bases from J, the junction kept 4 bases outside the gene matches. The CDR3 is CASSQGQGTDTQYF. In DNA form, the CDR3 reads TGCGCCAGCAGCCAAGGACAGGGTACAGATACGCAGTATTTT.

The V gene is TRBV9, the J gene TRBJ1-2; D remains ambiguous. This CDR3 is 17 amino acids long. Trimming stripped 2 bases from V and 6 bases from J, with 23 bases between. Germline V gene data show CDR1 as SGDLS and CDR2 as YYNGEE. The DNA of the CDR3 is TGTGCCAGCAGCGTCGCTCCACCCCAGTCGACCTTTGATGGCTACACCTTC. As protein: CASSVAPPQSTFDGYTF.

This chain joins TRBV27 and TRBJ1-4; possible D gene TRBD1, 5 bases. V was clipped by 6 bases and J by 0 bases, with 11 bases between them. There are 15 residues in the CDR3. Per the germline V gene, CDR1 is MNHEY and CDR2 is SMNVEV (reference sequence). CDR3 DNA sequence: TGTGCCAGCAGAAGGACAAGCGCAACTAATGAAAAACTGTTTTTT. This sequence encodes CASRRTSATNEKLFF.

The V and J genes are TRBV4-1 and TRBJ1-5; D is perhaps TRBD1 (6 bases). Trimming took off 4 bases at V and 2 bases at J, with 9 bases between the two ends. Germline-derived CDR1 and CDR2 are MGHRA and YSYEKL. This CDR3 has 14 amino acids. The CDR3 loop reads CASSPTGGNQPQHF. DNA for the CDR3: TGCGCCAGCAGCCCGACAGGCGGCAATCAGCCCCAGCATTTT.

The J gene is TRBJ2-1, the V gene TRBV4-3; 13 nucleotides align to TRBD2. After removal of 1 base from V and 6 bases from J, the junction contained 6 bases not matched to a gene. Germline V CDR1 and CDR2: LGHNA, YSLEER. This CDR3 is built from 17 residues. As DNA, the CDR3 is TGCGCCAGCAGCCAAGTGGGACTAGCGGGAAGGGTCAATGAGCAGTTCTTC. It specifies CASSQVGLAGRVNEQFF.